This T cell receptor beta chain was captured by sequencing in a study of PD-1 blockade in mismatch repair-deficient tumors. Turning to the study itself: Enrolled about 2012-2016, patients had progressing, pretreated mismatch repair-deficient cancers of approximately 13 types. Notes on the study in general: Tumor-resident clones, often undetectable pretreatment in blood, expanded then contracted after pembrolizumab.

On this clone itself: The antigen remains unidentified.

PCR or immunohistochemistry showed mismatch repair deficiency in every enrolled patient. Measured with immunoSEQ multiplex PCR; TCRdb has only the in-frame clones, and not every one. The sample holds around 40,000 clones, 80% to 85% seen once. The sequence was obtained from an adult with mismatch repair-deficient cancer. Specimen: PBMCs, collected about 40 weeks after starting pembrolizumab.

The CDR3 reads CASSPWTRDEQYF. CDR3 bases: TGTGCCAGCAGCCCTTGGACTAGGGACGAGCAGTACTTC. This chain joins TRBV11-2 and TRBJ2-7; 7 bases agree with TRBD2. The V gene end was trimmed by 5 bases and the J gene end by 5 bases; junction bases not matched to a gene: 6. The CDR3 extends over 13 amino acids. CDR1 and CDR2 from the germline V gene are SGHAT and FQNNGV.